This TCR beta chain was retrieved from a study of blood T cell repertoires in COVID-19. In the study overall: COVID-19 samples, acute and convalescent, were from the United States, Italy and Spain. Sample material is recorded as cDNA or gDNA derived from T cells, B-cell-depleted T cells, or PBMCs.

In the study's own analysis: Amplified reference gene primers provided the basis for estimating nucleated cell counts. Profiling relied on immunoSEQ multiplex PCR, and the TCRdb table lists in-frame clones only, not all of them. The V and J calls and clone size are taken from that table; D and trimming were inferred from the DNA. The sample yields 290,000 or so clones, about nine tenths seen once. The CDR3 totals 15 residues. V was cut by 0 bases and J by 6 bases, with 16 bases left in between. Germline V lookup: CDR1 SGHRS, CDR2 YFSETQ. Sequences were obtained from peripheral blood. The chain is built from TRBV5-1 and TRBJ2-7; D is possibly TRBD1 (5 bases). The receptor comes from a man aged 18 to 30 with active or convalescent COVID-19. The CDR3 reads CASSLGSSRDTEQYF. CDR3 sequence (DNA): TGCGCCAGCAGCTTGGGAAGCAGCAGGGATACCGAGCAGTACTTC.